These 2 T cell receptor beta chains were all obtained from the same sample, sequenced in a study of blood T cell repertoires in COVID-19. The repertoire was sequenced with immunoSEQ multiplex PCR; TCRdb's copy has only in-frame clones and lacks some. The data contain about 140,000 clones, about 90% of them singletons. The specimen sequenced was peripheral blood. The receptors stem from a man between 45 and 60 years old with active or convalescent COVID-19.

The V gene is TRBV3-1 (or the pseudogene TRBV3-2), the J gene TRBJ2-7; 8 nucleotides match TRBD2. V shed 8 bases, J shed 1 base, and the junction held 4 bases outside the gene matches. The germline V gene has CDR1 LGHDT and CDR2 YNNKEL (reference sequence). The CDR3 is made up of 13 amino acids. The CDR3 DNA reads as TGTGCCAGCTCGTTAGCGGGATCCTACGAGCAGTACTTC. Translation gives CASSLAGSYEQYF.

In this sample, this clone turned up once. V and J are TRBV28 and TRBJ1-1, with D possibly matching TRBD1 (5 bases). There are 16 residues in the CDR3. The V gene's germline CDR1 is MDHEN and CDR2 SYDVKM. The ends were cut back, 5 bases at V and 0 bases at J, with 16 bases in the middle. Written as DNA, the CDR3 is TGTGCCAGCAGTCCTATGGGGCAGGGCATGAACACTGAAGCTTTCTTT. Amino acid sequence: CASSPMGQGMNTEAFF.